Sequencing of this TCR beta chain was carried out in a study of T cells in Graves' hyperthyroidism and ophthalmopathy. It was RNA transcripts that yielded the amplified TCR beta CDR3 regions. First-round RT-PCR with HTBI primers amplified the TCR CDR3 region. TCRdb recomputed calls from the multiplex PCR reads with MiXCR, one row per CDR3 protein. In the table there are approximately 400,000 distinct CDR3 sequences, about a sixth of which are singletons. This clonotype appeared many times. Its antigen is currently unknown. CDR3 length: 15 amino acids. Between the trimmed V and J ends, which lost 5 bases and 5 bases, there was a span of 19 bases. Per germline, CDR1 LNHDA and CDR2 SQIVND (reference sequence). The hyperthyroidism was newly diagnosed and had lasted under 2 months; the patients were aged 18 to 65. Study-wide findings and caveats: In the analysis, a 13 V-J model separated ophthalmopathy from stable hyperthyroidism.

The rearrangement uses TRBV19 and TRBJ2-7, with D perhaps matching TRBD1 (6 bases). This TCR came from a woman younger than 35 with Graves' hyperthyroidism. The source material was blood. CDR3 sequence: CASSVTGTWLHEQYF. Written as DNA, the CDR3 is TGTGCCAGTAGTGTCACAGGGACCTGGCTCCACGAGCAGTACTTC.